Listed here are 32 T cell receptor beta chains from one sample, sequenced in a study of beta chain features in type 1 diabetes. Expressed TCRB transcripts were sequenced because the entire RNA isolate underwent reverse transcription. Profiled with immunoSEQ multiplex PCR; TCRdb holds only in-frame clones, not every one. In the table there are hundreds of thousands of clones, approximately 14% of which are singletons. Source material: central memory CD4+ T cells from blood. Every receptor here comes from a man aged 30-40 years in good health.

This clone was observed a few times. The CDR3 DNA reads as TGTGCCAGCAGCTTAGAGATGAGGGCGGACACCTATGGCTACACCTTC. Protein: CASSLEMRADTYGYTF. The V call is TRBV7-2, the J call TRBJ1-2, with D perhaps matching TRBD1 (5 bases). The CDR3 is 16 residues long. V lost 1 base and J 4 bases, leaving 16 bases between the germline ends. Looked up from germline, CDR1 is SGHTA and CDR2 is FQGNSA.

This chain connects TRBV6-5 to TRBJ1-3; no clear D gene. CDR3 length: 14 residues. The V gene lost 7 bases and the J gene lost 0 bases, with 10 bases spanning the gap. Germline-derived CDR1 and CDR2 are MNHEY and SVGAGI. The CDR3 nucleotides read TGTGCCAGCAAACTCGGGGTCTCTGGAAACACCATATATTTT. As protein: CASKLGVSGNTIYF.

The chain has TRBV6-5 and TRBJ1-2; no clear D gene. Germline V gives CDR1 MNHEY, CDR2 SVGAGI. This CDR3 region has 14 residues. Trimming cost V 7 bases and J 1 base, with 13 bases left between them. CDR3 bases: TGTGCCAGCAAAGAGAGTAGCCATAACTATGGCTACACCTTC. Encoded protein: CASKESSHNYGYTF.

This chain links TRBV13 with TRBJ1-2; D might be TRBD1 (5 bases). The CDR3 spans 13 residues. V lost 6 bases and J lost 8, with 16 bases in between. Germline V gene data show CDR1 as PRHDT and CDR2 as FYEKMQ (reference sequence). This chain's CDR3 is CASSEGAISGYTF. CDR3 DNA: TGTGCCAGCAGTGAAGGGGCCATAAGCGGCTACACCTTC.

In its sample, this clone was seen a few times. The chain has TRBV11-2 and TRBJ2-1, with D possibly being TRBD1 or TRBD2 (5 bases each). Germline loops: CDR1 SGHAT, CDR2 FQNNGV. The CDR3 extends over 15 amino acids. V lost 5 bases to trimming and J lost 0 bases, with 11 bases between them. CDR3 loop: CASSPLGASYNEQFF. Here the CDR3 DNA reads TGTGCCAGCAGCCCCCTCGGGGCCTCCTACAATGAGCAGTTCTTC. The full variable domain, in which reference TRBV11-2 and TRBJ2-1 provide the parts outside the CDR3, is EAGVAQSPRYKIIEKRQSVAFWCNPISGHATLYWYQQILGQGPKLLIQFQNNGVVDDSQLPKDRFSAERLKGVDSTLKIQPAKLEDSAVYLCASSPLGASYNEQFFGPGTRLTVL.

V is TRBV29-1 and J is TRBJ2-5; D unclear. Germline V gene lookup returns CDR1 SQVTM and CDR2 ANQGSEA. This CDR3 is built from 13 residues. The V end lost 3 bases, the J end lost 0 bases, and 8 bases lay between the germline ends. CDR3 nucleotide sequence: TGCAGCGTTGATAGTAGATACCAAGAGACCCAGTACTTC. It yields the protein CSVDSRYQETQYF.

This clone was counted between two and nine times. V is TRBV7-3 and J is TRBJ1-2, with a weak D call TRBD1 (6 bases). Germline-derived CDR1 and CDR2 are SGHTA and FQGTGA. The CDR3 has 14 amino acids. Trimming pared 2 bases from V and 2 bases from J, leaving 9 bases between. The CDR3 DNA reads as TGTGCCAGCAGCTTAGGAACAGGGAACTATGGCTACACCTTC. Residues: CASSLGTGNYGYTF.

This chain joins TRBV7-2 and TRBJ2-5; D uncertain. V shed 3 bases and J shed 5 bases, with 10 bases lying between them. The CDR3 consists of 13 residues. Per the germline V gene, CDR1 is SGHTA and CDR2 is FQGNSA. The CDR3 sequence: CASSFGPGETQYF. For the CDR3, the DNA is TGTGCCAGCAGCTTTGGACCCGGGGAGACCCAGTACTTC.

The chain is built from TRBV19 and TRBJ2-2; 8 bases agree with TRBD1. The CDR3 runs 16 residues. The germline gives CDR1 LNHDA, CDR2 SQIVND (reference sequence). V lost 7 bases and J lost 5; bases outside the gene matches: 12. CDR3 region: CASTARGQWGTGELFF. Here the CDR3 DNA reads TGTGCCAGTACGGCCAGGGGGCAGTGGGGAACCGGGGAGCTGTTTTTT.

This clone has a count of ten or more. The CDR3 here is CASSKGGWETQYF. The CDR3 region has the DNA TGTGCCAGCAGCAAAGGTGGTTGGGAGACCCAGTACTTC. The rearrangement joins TRBV21-1 to TRBJ2-5. TRBV21-1 is assigned pseudogene status. This CDR3 has 13 residues.

In its sample, this clone was seen many times. The chain recombines TRBV2 with TRBJ2-7; no definite D call. This CDR3 is built from 10 residues. V was pared by 8 bases and J by 4 bases, with 6 bases between. Germline values: CDR1 SNHLY, CDR2 FYNNEI. CDR3 amino acids: CASRVYEQYF. The CDR3, as DNA: TGTGCCAGCCGGGTATACGAGCAGTACTTC.

This clone was counted only a few times. V and J are TRBV5-4 and TRBJ1-1; no firm D call. The CDR3 spans 14 residues. Trimming shortened V by 2 bases and J by 11 bases, and 19 bases separated the two germline ends. Per germline, CDR1 SGHNT and CDR2 YYREEE (reference sequence). The CDR3 sequence is CASSLVGRTTRAFF. In DNA, the CDR3 is TGTGCCAGCAGCTTAGTCGGTAGGACCACGCGGGCTTTCTTT.

The sample holds a few counts of this clone. V gene TRBV7-3 combines with J gene TRBJ1-2, with D tentatively TRBD1 (5 bases). The CDR3 spans 14 residues. CDR1 SGHTA and CDR2 FQGTGA come from the germline V gene. The ends were cut back, 2 bases at V and 4 bases at J, with 11 bases in the middle. The CDR3 spells CASSLEQGPYGYTF. The CDR3 DNA is TGTGCCAGCAGCTTAGAGCAGGGCCCCTATGGCTACACCTTC.

This clone was picked up a small number of times. The V and J genes are TRBV28 and TRBJ1-2; D gene unclear. This CDR3 is 13 amino acids long. Germline values: CDR1 MDHEN, CDR2 SYDVKM. V lost 2 bases to trimming and J lost 4 bases, with 8 bases between them. CDR3 nucleotides: TGTGCCAGCAGTTTAGGGCGGATCTATGGCTACACCTTC. Its translation: CASSLGRIYGYTF.

This clone appeared a few times. V gene TRBV30 combines with J gene TRBJ1-4; D remains ambiguous. This CDR3 is built from 14 residues. Germline CDR1 GTSNPN, CDR2 SVGIG (reference sequence). V was trimmed by 3 bases and J by 0 bases, leaving 8 bases between them. In DNA form, the CDR3 reads TGTGCCTGGAGATGGGGTGCAACTAATGAAAAACTGTTTTTT. Translating gives CAWRWGATNEKLFF.

A note on this clone: The sample holds other DNA sequences that translate to the same CDR3. The chain uses TRBV5-1 and TRBJ2-2, with 11 bases matching TRBD2. Germline CDR1 SGHRS, CDR2 YFSETQ. Trimming took 4 bases from V and 1 from J; bases not matched to a gene: 3. This CDR3 has 16 residues. The CDR3 loop reads CASSPGLAGNTGELFF. CDR3 bases: TGCGCCAGCAGCCCCGGACTAGCGGGGAACACCGGGGAGCTGTTTTTT.

The chain recombines TRBV19 with TRBJ2-1; 10 nucleotides align to TRBD2. The length of the CDR3 is 14 residues. J lost 7 bases, V lost 7 bases, and 7 bases had no gene match. The germline V gene has CDR1 LNHDA and CDR2 SQIVND (reference sequence). The CDR3 is CASNSGRAGNEQFF. CDR3 in DNA: TGTGCCAGTAACAGCGGGAGGGCCGGTAATGAGCAGTTCTTC.

V is TRBV18 and J is TRBJ2-1, with 7 bases that match TRBD2. Germline CDR1 KGHSH, CDR2 LQKENI. CDR3 size: 15 residues. Trimming removed 3 bases from V and 7 bases from J; junction bases left unmatched: 9. This chain's CDR3 is CASSPAAGVGNEQFF. DNA of the CDR3: TGTGCCAGCTCACCGGCGGCGGGAGTGGGTAATGAGCAGTTCTTC.

This clone was detected only a few times. The chain joins TRBV5-1 to TRBJ2-7; 9 bases agree with TRBD1. This CDR3 is built from 16 residues. The V gene end was trimmed by 0 bases and the J gene end by 3 bases; junction bases not matched to a gene: 7. The germline CDR1 and CDR2 sequences are SGHRS and YFSETQ. The CDR3 protein is CASSLAGTGFLYEQYF. The CDR3 DNA sequence: TGCGCCAGCAGCTTGGCTGGGACAGGGTTTCTCTACGAGCAGTACTTC. The variable domain in full, with the rest retrieved from reference TRBV5-1 and TRBJ2-7, is KAGVTQTPRYLIKTRGQQVTLSCSPISGHRSVSWYQQTPGQGLQFLFEYFSETQRNKGNFPGRFSGRQFSNSRSEMNVSTLELGDSALYLCASSLAGTGFLYEQYFGPGTRLTVT.

This clone has only a few counts. At one end, the junction sequence differs from germline, possibly due to a read error. The rearrangement joins TRBV4-1 to TRBJ2-7, with a weak D call TRBD1 (5 bases). Germline V gene sequence: CDR1 MGHRA, CDR2 YSYEKL. The CDR3 is 14 residues long. CDR3 coding DNA: TGTGCCAGCAGGCTTCAGGGAAGCTCCTACGAGCAGTACTTC. Protein sequence: CASRLQGSSYEQYF.

The chain uses TRBV5-1 and TRBJ1-1; D gene ambiguous. This CDR3 spans 16 amino acids. Per germline, CDR1 SGHRS and CDR2 YFSETQ. V was trimmed by 0 bases and J by 1 base, leaving 13 bases between them. The CDR3 region has the DNA TGCGCCAGCAGCTTGGCCAATCACCAACGGAACACTGAAGCTTTCTTT. Translation gives CASSLANHQRNTEAFF. Looking up the rest from reference TRBV5-1 and TRBJ1-1 gives the full variable domain: KAGVTQTPRYLIKTRGQQVTLSCSPISGHRSVSWYQQTPGQGLQFLFEYFSETQRNKGNFPGRFSGRQFSNSRSEMNVSTLELGDSALYLCASSLANHQRNTEAFFGQGTRLTVV.

About this clone: A read error is the likely source, as a far larger clone sits one nucleotide away. V usage is TRBV5-1 and J usage is TRBJ2-4, with TRBD2 matching 8 bases. The length of the CDR3 is 15 residues. V gave up 3 bases and J gave up 6 bases; unmatched junction bases: 8. Germline assignment: CDR1 SGHRS and CDR2 YFSETQ. CDR3 amino acids: CASSYSGAAGNIQYF. CDR3 sequence (DNA): TGCGCCAGCAGCTATAGCGGGGCGGCCGGAAACATTCAGTACTTC.

This clone was counted only a few times. CDR3 sequence reads: CAKPGRRSSYEQYV. The CDR3 DNA is TGTGCCAAGCCGGGACGGAGAAGCTCCTACGAGCAGTACGTC. This sequence joins TRBV6-5 and TRBJ2-7, with D perhaps TRBD1 or TRBD2 (5 bases each). The CDR3 covers 14 residues. The germline V gene has CDR1 MNHEY and CDR2 SVGAGI. Between the trimmed V and J ends, which lost 10 bases and 0 bases, there was a span of 16 bases.

This clone came up a few times. The chain couples TRBV30 to TRBJ2-7, with a tentative D call TRBD2 (6 bases). Germline CDR1 is GTSNPN and CDR2 is SVGIG (reference sequence). Deletions cut 3 bases from V and 2 bases from J, with 11 bases between. The CDR3 loop spans 13 amino acids. The CDR3 region has the DNA TGTGCCTGGAGCCCCGGGAGCGCCTACGAGCAGTACGTC. Translation: CAWSPGSAYEQYV.

Many counts were recorded for this clone. J is TRBJ1-1 and V is TRBV5-4, with D perhaps matching TRBD1 (5 bases). The CDR3 is 13 residues long. Germline CDR1 and CDR2: SGHNT and YYREEE (reference sequence). The ends were cut back, 4 bases at V and 6 bases at J, with 13 bases in the middle. The CDR3 reads CASSPPAGAEAFF. The CDR3, as DNA: TGTGCCAGCAGCCCCCCTGCGGGGGCTGAAGCTTTCTTT.

In the case of this clone: A read error may produce the germline difference seen at one junction end. The rearrangement links TRBV4-3 to TRBJ2-1, with 7 positions matching TRBD2. Germline assignment: CDR1 LGHNA and CDR2 YSLEER. The CDR3 sequence is 15 residues long. CDR3 region: CASSPLASRSNAQFF. CDR3 nucleotides: TGCGCCAGCAGCCCACTAGCGTCCCGGTCCAATGCGCAGTTCTTC.

This clone has only a few counts. The J gene is TRBJ2-5, the V gene TRBV7-2; D remains ambiguous. This CDR3 comprises 12 residues. Trimming took 3 bases from V and 5 from J, leaving 7 bases between them. Germline CDR1 and CDR2: SGHTA and FQGNSA. The CDR3 loop reads CASSLSLETQYF. In nucleotides, the CDR3 is TGTGCCAGCAGCTTGTCGTTGGAGACCCAGTACTTC.

This clone showed up just a few times. The chain links TRBV30 to TRBJ1-1; D is ambiguous. The CDR3 runs to 12 residues. V lost 5 bases and J 2 bases, leaving 9 bases between the germline ends. Germline CDR1 reads GTSNPN; CDR2 reads SVGIG (reference sequence). Written as DNA, the CDR3 is TGTGCCTGGTGGCGGAGCAACACTGAAGCTTTCTTT. Protein product: CAWWRSNTEAFF.

The chain joins TRBV19 to TRBJ1-2; 8 bases match TRBD1. The trim removed 3 bases at V and 9 bases at J, leaving 9 bases unmatched. The CDR3 runs 14 residues. Per the germline V gene, CDR1 is LNHDA and CDR2 is SQIVND (reference sequence). The CDR3 DNA follows: TGTGCCAGTAGTATCGGACAGGGAGGATATCGCTACACCTTC. This translates into CASSIGQGGYRYTF.

This clone was seen more than once but under ten times. The chain has TRBV30 and TRBJ1-1; D is ambiguous. The CDR3 extends over 13 amino acids. V shed 3 bases and J shed 0 bases, with 8 bases lying between them. Germline values: CDR1 GTSNPN, CDR2 SVGIG (reference sequence). CDR3 protein: CAWRTVLNTEAFF. The CDR3 coding sequence is TGTGCCTGGAGGACGGTCCTGAACACTGAAGCTTTCTTT.

There are a few counts of this clone. This rearrangement joins TRBV11-3 to TRBJ2-1; no firm D call. From germline, CDR1 is SGHNT and CDR2 YENEEA. The CDR3 consists of 12 residues. Trimming stripped 3 bases from V and 7 bases from J, with 7 bases between. For the CDR3, the DNA is TGTGCCAGCAGCTTCCAGCAAAATGAGCAGTTCTTC. Its translation is CASSFQQNEQFF. Variable domain in full (rest from reference TRBV11-3 and TRBJ2-1): EAGVVQSPRYKIIEKKQPVAFWCNPISGHNTLYWYLQNLGQGPELLIRYENEEAVDDSQLPKDRFSAERLKGVDSTLKIQPAELGDSAVYLCASSFQQNEQFFGPGTRLTVL.

This clone occurred a few times. V gene TRBV5-1 combines with J gene TRBJ2-1; 8 bases agree with TRBD1. Germline V gene data show CDR1 as SGHRS and CDR2 as YFSETQ. J was trimmed by 16 bases and V by 0 bases; bases with no gene match: 9. The CDR3 sequence is 13 residues long. CDR3 bases: TGCGCCAGCAGCTTGGCCCAAGACAGGGGATCATTCTTC. It codes for CASSLAQDRGSFF.